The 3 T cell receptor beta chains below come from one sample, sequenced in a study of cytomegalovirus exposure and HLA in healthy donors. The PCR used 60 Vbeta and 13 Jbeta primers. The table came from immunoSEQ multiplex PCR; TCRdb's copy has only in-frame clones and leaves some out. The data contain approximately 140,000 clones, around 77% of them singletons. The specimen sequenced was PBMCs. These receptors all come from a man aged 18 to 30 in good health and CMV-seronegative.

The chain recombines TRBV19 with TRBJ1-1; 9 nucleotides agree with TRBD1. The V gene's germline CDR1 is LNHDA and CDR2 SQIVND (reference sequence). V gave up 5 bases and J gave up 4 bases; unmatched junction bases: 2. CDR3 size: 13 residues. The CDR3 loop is CASSPDRGTEAFF. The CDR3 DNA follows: TGTGCCAGTAGTCCGGACAGGGGCACTGAAGCTTTCTTT.

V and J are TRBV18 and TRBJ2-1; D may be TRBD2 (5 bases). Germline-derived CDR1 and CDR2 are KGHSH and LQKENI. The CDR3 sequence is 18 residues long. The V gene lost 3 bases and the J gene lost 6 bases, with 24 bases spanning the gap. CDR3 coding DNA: TGTGCCAGCTCACCCCTCCCCTCAACTCGGGCCCGGGGCAATGAGCAGTTCTTC. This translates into CASSPLPSTRARGNEQFF.

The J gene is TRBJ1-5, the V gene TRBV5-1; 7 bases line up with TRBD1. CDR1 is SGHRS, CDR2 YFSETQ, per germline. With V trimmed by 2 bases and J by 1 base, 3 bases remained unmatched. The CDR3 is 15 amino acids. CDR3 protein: CASSLGGGSNQPQHF. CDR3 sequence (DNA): TGCGCCAGCAGCTTAGGGGGCGGGAGCAATCAGCCCCAGCATTTT.